This T cell receptor (beta chain) was identified during a study of beta chain features in type 1 diabetes. Study context: When patients were set against healthy donors, age, gender and cell yields were similar.

Per germline, CDR1 SGHTA and CDR2 FQGTGA. This CDR3 has 13 amino acids. Trimming removed 3 bases from V and 6 bases from J; junction bases left unmatched: 2. Using CD45RO/CCR7/CD25/CD127/CD95/CD27, CD4+ naive, central memory, regulatory and stem cell-like memory cells were sorted. Sorted populations all had greater than 95% purity. The whole isolated RNA underwent reverse transcription, so sequencing captured expressed TCRB transcripts. TCRdb keeps only in-frame clones here, not all; method: immunoSEQ multiplex PCR. Among hundreds of thousands of clones listed, around 12% were seen once. Points from the study as a whole: Among type 1 diabetes patients, VDJ junctions had fewer insertions and more deletions. Shortening of TCRB CDR3s, moderate but significant, appeared in all four CD4+ subsets of Type 1 diabetes patients.

This clone was found a few times. The antigen remains unidentified. The receptor was isolated from a woman under 30 with type 1 diabetes. The chain carries TRBV7-3 and TRBJ2-7; TRBD2 aligns across 10 bases. Input material: naive CD4+ T cells from blood. CDR3 sequence (DNA): TGTGCCAGCAGCTTCCTAGCGGGAGCCGAGCAGTACTTC. Encoded protein: CASSFLAGAEQYF.